Shown below are 7 T cell receptor beta chains from a single sample sequenced in a study of cytomegalovirus exposure and HLA in healthy donors (dated 2017 in TCRdb). Libraries were constructed by the immunoSEQ multiplex PCR assay. The multiplex PCR relied on a mix of 60 forward primers for TCR Vbeta segments and 13 reverse primers for TCR Jbeta segments. The table was pulled from immuneACCESS by TCRdb, which kept in-frame rearrangements only. Such tables lose some clones; where checked, under half of the loss comes from unresolved V genes, and the rest has no known cause. The sample contains about 130,000 clones, about 82% of them found a single time. About 1% of the sample rests with the top ten. Sequences were obtained from PBMCs. These receptors were taken from a boy aged 5-17 years in good health and CMV-seronegative.

This chain connects TRBV27 to TRBJ1-5; the match to TRBD1 covers 10 bases. With 8 bases clipped from V and 2 bases from J, the junction kept 9 bases outside the gene matches. This CDR3 region has 16 residues. Germline CDR1 and CDR2: MNHEY and SMNVEV (reference sequence). The CDR3 loop reads CASEDRGWQGNQPQHF. In DNA, the CDR3 is TGTGCCAGCGAGGACAGGGGGTGGCAGGGCAATCAGCCCCAGCATTTT.

This chain links TRBV9 with TRBJ2-3; D call uncertain. The CDR3 length is 17 residues. Germline CDR1 and CDR2: SGDLS and YYNGEE. V gave up 4 bases and J gave up 1 base, with 19 bases separating them. CDR3 DNA sequence: TGTGCCAGCAGCCCCAACCAGCGACCTCTGGGCACAGATACGCAGTATTTT. It encodes CASSPNQRPLGTDTQYF.

The chain couples TRBV7-2 to TRBJ2-7, with a tentative D call TRBD2 (6 bases). The CDR3 runs 12 residues. V lost 7 bases and J lost 6, with 13 bases in between. Germline V gives CDR1 SGHTA, CDR2 FQGNSA. The CDR3 here is CASTPGGREQYF. CDR3 nucleotide sequence: TGTGCCAGCACCCCCGGAGGGCGCGAGCAGTACTTC.

The chain recombines TRBV6-5 with TRBJ1-5; D is unresolved. The germline V gene encodes CDR1 MNHEY and CDR2 SVGAGI. Trimming left V 6 bases short and J 2 bases short, with 14 bases between. The CDR3 spans 15 residues. DNA of the CDR3: TGTGCCAGCAGCCCGGGAGCAGCAGGCAATCAGCCCCAGCATTTT. Its translation is CASSPGAAGNQPQHF.

This clone came up a few times. V and J are TRBV5-6 and TRBJ2-3, with D unresolved. This CDR3 has 14 amino acids. Germline V gene sequence: CDR1 SGHDT, CDR2 YYEEEE. V lost 4 bases and J 6 bases, leaving 15 bases between the germline ends. The CDR3 bases are TGTGCCAGCAGCGTTCGTCCTACCGAGGATACGCAGTATTTT. Its protein product is CASSVRPTEDTQYF. Drawing the rest from reference TRBV5-6 and TRBJ2-3, the complete variable domain is DAGVTQSPTHLIKTRGQQVTLRCSPKSGHDTVSWYQQALGQGPQFIFQYYEEEERQRGNFPDRFSGHQFPNYSSELNVNALLLGDSALYLCASSVRPTEDTQYFGPGTRLTVL.

The chain links TRBV6-5 to TRBJ1-5; TRBD1 might be the D (5 bases). There are 14 residues in the CDR3. Germline assignment: CDR1 MNHEY and CDR2 SVGAGI. Between the trimmed V and J ends, which lost 5 bases and 3 bases, there was a span of 11 bases. In DNA, the CDR3 is TGTGCCAGCAGTGACAGAGGCCTCAATCAGCCCCAGCATTTT. Its protein is CASSDRGLNQPQHF.

This chain's CDR3 is CAIGTDDTDTQYF. CDR3 sequence (DNA): TGTGCCATCGGGACAGATGACACAGATACGCAGTATTTT. The chain links TRBV7-8 to TRBJ2-3; 7 bases fit TRBD1. The CDR3 runs 13 residues. With 10 bases clipped from V and 2 bases from J, the junction kept 6 bases outside the gene matches. Germline V lookup: CDR1 SGHVS, CDR2 FQNEAQ.